These 17 T cell receptor beta chains were all obtained from the same sample, sequenced in a study of T-cell memory formation after mild COVID-19. TCRdb re-called the 5' RACE reads through MiXCR, storing one row per CDR3 protein. The sample shows around 450,000 distinct CDR3 sequences, roughly 20% of them seen only once. Sequenced sample: PBMCs or a T cell subset sorted from them (not recorded which). These receptors were obtained from an adult woman who had mild COVID-19 (a few samples of this study predate the infection). Cell type and time point are not known.

The V gene is TRBV6-5, the J gene TRBJ1-2; the D is unclear. Per the germline V gene, CDR1 is MNHEY and CDR2 is SVGAGI. Deletions cut 8 bases from V and 0 bases from J, with 10 bases between. This CDR3 spans 13 amino acids. The CDR3 bases are TGTGCCAGCCGCCAGCGCACTAACTATGGCTACACCTTC. Protein sequence: CASRQRTNYGYTF.

This clonotype has just a few counts. V gene TRBV20-1 combines with J gene TRBJ1-2; the D gene is possibly TRBD1 (5 bases). This CDR3 has 17 residues. Germline-derived CDR1 and CDR2 are DFQATT and SNEGSKA (reference sequence). The V and J ends lost 0 bases and 0 bases respectively, with 17 bases between them. This CDR3 reads CSAREVTLRDPNYGYTF. The CDR3 DNA reads TGCAGTGCTAGAGAAGTTACCTTGCGGGACCCTAACTATGGCTACACCTTC.

This clonotype has just a few counts. The rearrangement links TRBV6-5 to TRBJ2-2, with D uncertain. This CDR3 is 12 amino acids long. The ends were cut back, 7 bases at V and 4 bases at J, with 7 bases in the middle. Germline V gene sequence: CDR1 MNHEY, CDR2 SVGAGI. CDR3 amino acids: CASIGFTGELFF. The CDR3 DNA is TGTGCCAGCATAGGTTTCACCGGGGAGCTGTTTTTT.

The chain couples TRBV6-2 or TRBV6-3 to TRBJ2-1; 11 nucleotides line up with TRBD2. Germline values: CDR1 MNHEY, CDR2 SVGEGT. Trimming removed 4 bases from V and 3 bases from J; junction bases left unmatched: 8. There are 17 residues in the CDR3. The CDR3 loop is CASSLGSGGAHYNEQFF. In DNA, the CDR3 is TGTGCCAGCAGTTTAGGTAGCGGGGGGGCCCACTACAATGAGCAGTTCTTC.

CDR3 sequence (DNA): TGTGCCAGCAGTTTAGGGAACATTCAGTACTTC. It is translated as CASSLGNIQYF. The chain couples TRBV12-3 or TRBV12-4 to TRBJ2-4; D ambiguous. Trimming pared 1 base from V and 7 bases from J, leaving 2 bases between. CDR3 size: 11 residues.

V is TRBV5-1 and J is TRBJ1-1; 10 bases fit TRBD1. After removal of 4 bases from V and 5 bases from J, the junction contained 5 bases not matched to a gene. The CDR3 extends over 14 amino acids. Germline V gives CDR1 SGHRS, CDR2 YFSETQ. The CDR3: CASSRGQGPTEAFF. CDR3 bases: TGCGCCAGCAGCCGGGGACAGGGGCCGACTGAAGCTTTCTTT.

This clonotype was seen only a few times. This chain joins TRBV13 and TRBJ2-3, with TRBD1 matching 8 bases. Per the germline V gene, CDR1 is PRHDT and CDR2 is FYEKMQ (reference sequence). CDR3 length equals 16 residues. Trimming removed 7 bases from V and 0 bases from J; junction bases left unmatched: 9. CDR3 in amino acids: CASKTGETASTDTQYF. In nucleotides, the CDR3 is TGTGCCAGCAAGACAGGGGAAACCGCTAGCACAGATACGCAGTATTTT.

V is TRBV7-8 and J is TRBJ2-1, with 10 bases identical to TRBD2. Germline V lookup: CDR1 SGHVS, CDR2 FQNEAQ. V shed 2 bases and J 9 bases; nucleotides not matched to a gene: 10. This CDR3 is 16 amino acids long. CDR3 in DNA: TGTGCCAGCAGCTTAAGAAGGAGCGGGAGGGCCAGTGAGCAGTTCTTC. Its translation is CASSLRRSGRASEQFF.

V gene TRBV29-1 combines with J gene TRBJ2-1; D is unresolved. The CDR3 has 12 amino acids. Deletions cut 3 bases from V and 7 bases from J, with 10 bases between. CDR1 and CDR2 from the germline V gene are SQVTM and ANQGSEA. The DNA for the CDR3 is TGCAGCGTTGACGCGACCGGGAATGAGCAGTTCTTC. Its protein is CSVDATGNEQFF.

The rearrangement joins TRBV7-6 to TRBJ1-1; TRBD1 agrees at 9 bases. Germline V gives CDR1 SGHVS, CDR2 FNYEAQ. The CDR3 is made up of 18 amino acids. J was trimmed by 2 bases and V by 2 bases; bases with no gene match: 12. The CDR3 sequence is CASSLYTVGTGSNTEAFF. Written as DNA, the CDR3 is TGTGCCAGCAGCTTATATACGGTCGGGACAGGGTCCAACACTGAAGCTTTCTTT.

This clonotype was counted once. The V call is TRBV20-1, the J call TRBJ1-4; no reliable D call. Germline-derived CDR1 and CDR2 are DFQATT and SNEGSKA (reference sequence). The CDR3 spans 11 residues. Trimming took 4 bases from V and 7 from J, leaving 7 bases between them. CDR3 coding DNA: TGCAGTGCTATGGATCTTGAAAAACTGTTTTTT. As protein: CSAMDLEKLFF.

The genes are TRBV6-1 and TRBJ2-1; D is unresolved. CDR3 length equals 13 residues. V lost 5 bases and J 8 bases, leaving 13 bases between the germline ends. The germline V gene encodes CDR1 MNHNS and CDR2 SASEGT. The CDR3 nucleotides read TGTGCCAGCAGTTCCCTGGGCCCATATGAGCAGTTCTTC. It codes for CASSSLGPYEQFF.

This clonotype appeared a few times. This sequence joins TRBV2 and TRBJ1-6, with 7 nucleotides matching TRBD1. Germline trimming cut 7 bases from V and 6 bases from J; bases unmatched to any gene: 9. Germline V gene lookup returns CDR1 SNHLY and CDR2 FYNNEI. The CDR3 runs 15 residues. This CDR3 reads CASKRQGDLNSPLHF. The CDR3 region has the DNA TGTGCCAGCAAGAGGCAGGGGGATCTTAATTCACCCCTCCACTTT.

This clonotype was detected ten times or more. V usage is TRBV24-1 and J usage is TRBJ2-2; maybe TRBD1 (5 bases). The V and J ends lost 6 bases and 1 base respectively, with 11 bases between them. The CDR3 is made up of 15 amino acids. Germline CDR1 KGHDR, CDR2 SFDVKD. CDR3 loop: CATSLSQGNTGELFF. Here the CDR3 DNA reads TGTGCCACCAGTCTCAGCCAGGGGAACACCGGGGAGCTGTTTTTT.

This clonotype showed up just a few times. V gene TRBV5-1 combines with J gene TRBJ1-5; TRBD1 matches at 7 bases. Germline assignment: CDR1 SGHRS and CDR2 YFSETQ. This CDR3 spans 14 amino acids. V was clipped by 2 bases and J by 4 bases; unmatched bases: 3. CDR3 sequence reads: CASSLRDRNQPQHF. Here the CDR3 DNA reads TGCGCCAGCAGCTTACGGGACAGAAATCAGCCCCAGCATTTT.

This chain joins TRBV7-8 and TRBJ2-1; the D gene is possibly TRBD2 (6 bases). Germline lookup yields CDR1 SGHVS and CDR2 FQNEAQ. V lost 5 bases, J lost 15 bases, and 23 bases lay in between. The CDR3 extends over 14 amino acids. Written as DNA, the CDR3 is TGTGCCAGCAGCCAAAATACCGAGGGACTTCGTCGGTTCTTC. Translated, it gives CASSQNTEGLRRFF.

The chain employs TRBV3-1 and TRBJ1-1; D uncertain. This CDR3 is built from 15 residues. CDR1 and CDR2 from the germline V gene are LGHDT and YNNKEL (reference sequence). V was pared by 3 bases and J by 1 base, with 12 bases between. CDR3 in DNA: TGTGCCAGCAGCCAGCTGAGAGGGTCGAACACTGAAGCTTTCTTT. As protein: CASSQLRGSNTEAFF.